Shown below are 4 T cell receptor beta chains from a single sample sequenced in a study of beta chain features in type 1 diabetes. Notes on the study in general: All four CD4+ subsets of Type 1 diabetes patients contained TCRB CDR3s that were moderately but significantly shorter.

The isolated RNA, all of it, was reverse transcribed, so expressed TCRB transcripts were what got sequenced. This table comes from immunoSEQ multiplex PCR, and its TCRdb copy is limited to in-frame clones, with some not included. The sample carries 160,000 or so clones, roughly 9% recorded once. Their recognized antigens are unknown. The sample taken for sequencing was central memory CD4+ T cells from blood. These receptor sequences come from a woman in her 30s with type 1 diabetes.

Only a few counts were recorded for this clone. The chain carries TRBV9 and TRBJ1-5, with no clear D. CDR3 size: 15 residues. Germline CDR1 is SGDLS and CDR2 is YYNGEE. Trimming shortened V by 2 bases and J by 0 bases, and 9 bases separated the two germline ends. The CDR3 loop reads CASSVAGDSNQPQHF. For the CDR3, the DNA is TGTGCCAGCAGCGTTGCCGGGGATAGCAATCAGCCCCAGCATTTT.

The chain links TRBV27 to TRBJ1-5; no clear D gene. The CDR3 covers 12 residues. Deletions cut 4 bases from V and 3 bases from J, with 4 bases between. From germline, CDR1 is MNHEY and CDR2 SMNVEV (reference sequence). CDR3 residues: CASSSINQPQHF. CDR3 DNA: TGTGCCAGCAGTTCCATCAATCAGCCCCAGCATTTT.

V usage is TRBV30 and J usage is TRBJ2-2; TRBD2 matches 8 bases. CDR3 length: 15 residues. The V segment lost 7 bases and the J segment 10 bases; nucleotides outside the gene matches: 17. Germline V lookup: CDR1 GTSNPN, CDR2 SVGIG (reference sequence). CDR3 region: CAFSSTSGPPEELFF. DNA of the CDR3: TGTGCCTTTTCCTCCACTAGCGGTCCCCCTGAGGAGCTGTTTTTT.

The rearrangement joins TRBV5-8 to TRBJ2-6; tentative D call: TRBD2 (5 bases). V lost 0 bases and J lost 2, with 6 bases in between. Germline V gives CDR1 SGHTS, CDR2 YDEGEE. CDR3 size: 15 residues. The CDR3 sequence: CASSLGGTGANVLTF. CDR3 nucleotides: TGTGCCAGCAGCTTGGGAGGGACTGGGGCCAACGTCCTGACTTTC. The full variable domain, in which reference TRBV5-8 and TRBJ2-6 provide the parts outside the CDR3, is EAGVTQSPTHLIKTRGQQATLRCSPISGHTSVYWYQQALGLGLQFLLWYDEGEERNRGNFPPRFSGRQFPNYSSELNVNALELEDSALYLCASSLGGTGANVLTFGAGSRLTVL.